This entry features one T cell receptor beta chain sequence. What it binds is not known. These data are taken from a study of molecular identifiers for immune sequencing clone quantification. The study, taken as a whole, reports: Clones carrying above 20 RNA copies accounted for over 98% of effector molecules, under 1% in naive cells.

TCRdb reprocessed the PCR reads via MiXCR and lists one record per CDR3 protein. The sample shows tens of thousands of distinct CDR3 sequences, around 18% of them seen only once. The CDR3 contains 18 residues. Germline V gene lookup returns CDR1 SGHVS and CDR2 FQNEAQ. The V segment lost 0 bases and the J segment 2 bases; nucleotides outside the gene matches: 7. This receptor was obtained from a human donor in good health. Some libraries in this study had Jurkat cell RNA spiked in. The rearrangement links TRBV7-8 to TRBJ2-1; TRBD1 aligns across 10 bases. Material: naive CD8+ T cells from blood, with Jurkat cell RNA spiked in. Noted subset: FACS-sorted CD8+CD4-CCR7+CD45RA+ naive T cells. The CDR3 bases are TGTGCCAGCAGCTTAGCCATGACAGGGGGCCGTACCTACAATGAGCAGTTCTTC. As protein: CASSLAMTGGRTYNEQFF.